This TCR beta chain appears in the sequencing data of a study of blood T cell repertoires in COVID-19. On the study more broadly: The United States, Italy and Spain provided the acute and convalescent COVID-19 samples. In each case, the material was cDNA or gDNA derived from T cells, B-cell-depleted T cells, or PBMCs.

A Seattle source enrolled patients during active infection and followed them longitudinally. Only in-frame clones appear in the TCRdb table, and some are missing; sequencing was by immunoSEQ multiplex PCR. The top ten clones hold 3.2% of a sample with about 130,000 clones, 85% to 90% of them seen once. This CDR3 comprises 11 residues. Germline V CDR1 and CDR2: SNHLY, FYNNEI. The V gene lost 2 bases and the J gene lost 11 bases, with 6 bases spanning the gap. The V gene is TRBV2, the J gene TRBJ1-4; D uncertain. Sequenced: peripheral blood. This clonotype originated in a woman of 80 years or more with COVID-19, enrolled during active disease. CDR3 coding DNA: TGTGCCAGCAGTGAACTGTATAAACTGTTTTTT. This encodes CASSELYKLFF.